This entry is about one T cell receptor (beta chain). The sample is drawn from a study of shared clonotypes between healthy human individuals. The table came from immunoSEQ multiplex PCR; TCRdb's copy has only in-frame clones and leaves some out. The sample has around 300,000 clones, around 87% seen once; the top ten hold roughly 17%. Looked up from germline, CDR1 is LNHDA and CDR2 is SQIVND (reference sequence). This CDR3 has 15 amino acids. The V and J ends lost 7 bases and 3 bases, in that order; junction bases with no gene match: 10. The receptor was derived from a man aged 18 to 30 in good health. What was sequenced was memory CD8+ T cells sorted from blood. Stated subset: CD45RO+ cells pooled with CCR7-negative TemRA cells. V and J are TRBV19 and TRBJ1-1; 8 nucleotides align to TRBD1. The CDR3: CASTNPDRGDTEAFF. The CDR3 nucleotides read TGTGCCAGTACAAACCCTGACAGGGGTGACACTGAAGCTTTCTTT.